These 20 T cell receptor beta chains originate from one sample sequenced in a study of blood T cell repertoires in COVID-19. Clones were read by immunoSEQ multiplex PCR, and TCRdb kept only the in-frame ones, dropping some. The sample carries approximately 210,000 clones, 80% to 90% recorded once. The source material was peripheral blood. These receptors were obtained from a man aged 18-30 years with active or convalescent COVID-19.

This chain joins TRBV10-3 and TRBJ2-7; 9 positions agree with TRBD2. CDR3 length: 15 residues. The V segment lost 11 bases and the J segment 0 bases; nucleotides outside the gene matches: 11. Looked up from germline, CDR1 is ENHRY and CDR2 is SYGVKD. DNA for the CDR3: TGTGCCGCCGGCGGGGGGGCCACCTACTCCTACGAGCAGTACTTC. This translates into CAAGGGATYSYEQYF.

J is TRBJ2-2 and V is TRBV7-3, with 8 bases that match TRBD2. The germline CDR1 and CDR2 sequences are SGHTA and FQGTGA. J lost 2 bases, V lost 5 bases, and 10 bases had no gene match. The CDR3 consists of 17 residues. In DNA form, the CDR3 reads TGTGCCAGCAGCCTCAAACTGGTAGCGGGAAACACCGGGGAGCTGTTTTTT. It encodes CASSLKLVAGNTGELFF.

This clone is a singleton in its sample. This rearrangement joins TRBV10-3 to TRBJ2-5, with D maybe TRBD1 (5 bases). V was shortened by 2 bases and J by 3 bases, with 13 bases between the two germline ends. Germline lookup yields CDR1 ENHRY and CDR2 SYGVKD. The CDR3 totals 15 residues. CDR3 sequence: CAISEGRGREETQYF. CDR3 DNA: TGTGCCATCAGTGAGGGTAGGGGTAGGGAAGAGACCCAGTACTTC.

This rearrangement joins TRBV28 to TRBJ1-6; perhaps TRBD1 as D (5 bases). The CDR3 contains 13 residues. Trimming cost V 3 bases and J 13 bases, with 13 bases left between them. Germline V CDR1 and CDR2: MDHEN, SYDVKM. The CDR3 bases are TGTGCCAGCAGTTTGGGGCCAGAGTGGCCCCTCCACTTT. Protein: CASSLGPEWPLHF.

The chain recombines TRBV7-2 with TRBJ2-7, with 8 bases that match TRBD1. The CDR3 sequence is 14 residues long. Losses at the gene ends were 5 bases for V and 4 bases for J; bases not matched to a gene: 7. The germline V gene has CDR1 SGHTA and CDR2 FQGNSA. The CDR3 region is CASSTGQGRYEQYF. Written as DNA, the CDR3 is TGTGCCAGCAGCACAGGACAGGGAAGGTACGAGCAGTACTTC. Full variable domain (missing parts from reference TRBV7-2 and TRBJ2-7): GAGVSQSPSNKVTEKGKDVELRCDPISGHTALYWYRQSLGQGLEFLIYFQGNSAPDKSGLPSDRFSAERTGGSVSTLTIQRTQQEDSAVYLCASSTGQGRYEQYFGPGTRLTVT.

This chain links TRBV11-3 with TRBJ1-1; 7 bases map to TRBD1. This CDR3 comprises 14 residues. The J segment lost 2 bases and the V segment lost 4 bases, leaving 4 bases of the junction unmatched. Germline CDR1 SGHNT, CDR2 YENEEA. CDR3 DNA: TGTGCCAGCAGCTCGGGACAGTCTAACACTGAAGCTTTCTTT. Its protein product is CASSSGQSNTEAFF.

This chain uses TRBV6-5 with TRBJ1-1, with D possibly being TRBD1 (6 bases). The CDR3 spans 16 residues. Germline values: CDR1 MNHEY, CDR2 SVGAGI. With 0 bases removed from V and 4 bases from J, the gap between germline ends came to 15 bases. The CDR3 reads CASSYSIITGLTEAFF. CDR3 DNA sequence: TGTGCCAGCAGTTACTCGATTATTACAGGGCTCACTGAAGCTTTCTTT.

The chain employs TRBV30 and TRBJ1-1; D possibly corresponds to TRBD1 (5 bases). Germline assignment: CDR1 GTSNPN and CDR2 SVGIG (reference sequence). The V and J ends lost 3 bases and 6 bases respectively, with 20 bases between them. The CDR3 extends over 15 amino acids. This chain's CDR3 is CAWRRAGTTLPEAFF. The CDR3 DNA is TGTGCCTGGAGACGGGCAGGGACTACACTCCCTGAAGCTTTCTTT.

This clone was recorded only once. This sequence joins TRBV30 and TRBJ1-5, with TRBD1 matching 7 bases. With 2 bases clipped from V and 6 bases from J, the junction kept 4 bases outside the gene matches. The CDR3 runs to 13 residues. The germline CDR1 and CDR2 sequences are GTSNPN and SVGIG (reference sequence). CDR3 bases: TGTGCCTGGAGTACCCACAGGGGTCAGCCCCAGCATTTT. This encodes CAWSTHRGQPQHF.

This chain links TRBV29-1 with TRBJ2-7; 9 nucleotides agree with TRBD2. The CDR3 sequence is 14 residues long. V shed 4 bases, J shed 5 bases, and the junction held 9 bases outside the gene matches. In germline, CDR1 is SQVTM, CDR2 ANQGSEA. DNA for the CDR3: TGCAGCGTTGCTGCCGGGACTAGCAGCCACGAGCAGTACTTC. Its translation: CSVAAGTSSHEQYF.

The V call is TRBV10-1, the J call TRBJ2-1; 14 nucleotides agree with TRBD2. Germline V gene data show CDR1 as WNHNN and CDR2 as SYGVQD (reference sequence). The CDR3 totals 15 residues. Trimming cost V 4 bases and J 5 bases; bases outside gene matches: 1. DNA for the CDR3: TGCGCCAGCAGTGTGACTAGCGGGAGGGACAATGAGCAGTTCTTC. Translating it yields CASSVTSGRDNEQFF.

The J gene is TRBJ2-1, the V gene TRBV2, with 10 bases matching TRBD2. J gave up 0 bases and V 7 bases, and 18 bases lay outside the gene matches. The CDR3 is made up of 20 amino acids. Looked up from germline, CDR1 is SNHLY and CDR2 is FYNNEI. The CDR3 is CASTWATSGDNGSSYNEQFF. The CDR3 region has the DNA TGTGCCAGCACTTGGGCTACTAGCGGGGACAATGGAAGCTCCTACAATGAGCAGTTCTTC.

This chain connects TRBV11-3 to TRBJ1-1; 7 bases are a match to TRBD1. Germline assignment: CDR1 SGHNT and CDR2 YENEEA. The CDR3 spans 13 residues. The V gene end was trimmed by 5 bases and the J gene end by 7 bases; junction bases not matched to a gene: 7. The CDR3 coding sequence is TGTGCCAGCAGCCCTCGGTCAGGGGGTGAAGCTTTCTTT. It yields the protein CASSPRSGGEAFF.

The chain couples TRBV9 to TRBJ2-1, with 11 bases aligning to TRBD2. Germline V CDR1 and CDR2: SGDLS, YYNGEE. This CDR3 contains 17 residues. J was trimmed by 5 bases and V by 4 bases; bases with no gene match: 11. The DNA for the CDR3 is TGTGCCAGCAGCCCCGCCCCTCTAGCGGGAGGTGACAATGAGCAGTTCTTC. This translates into CASSPAPLAGGDNEQFF.

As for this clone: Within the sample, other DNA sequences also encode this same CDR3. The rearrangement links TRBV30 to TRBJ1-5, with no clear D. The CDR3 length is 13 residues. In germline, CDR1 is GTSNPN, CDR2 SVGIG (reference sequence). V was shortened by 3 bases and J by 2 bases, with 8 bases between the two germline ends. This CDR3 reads CAWSVQGNQPQHF. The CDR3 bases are TGTGCCTGGAGCGTTCAGGGCAATCAGCCCCAGCATTTT.

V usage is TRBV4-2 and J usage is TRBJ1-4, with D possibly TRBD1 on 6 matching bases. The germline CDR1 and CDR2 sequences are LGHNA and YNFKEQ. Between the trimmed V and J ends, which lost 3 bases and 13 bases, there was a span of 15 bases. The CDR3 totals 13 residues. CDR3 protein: CASSQMDSRGLFF. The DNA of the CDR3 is TGTGCCAGCAGCCAGATGGACAGCCGGGGACTGTTTTTT.

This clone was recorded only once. Here the CDR3 reads CASSQGLAGGSSYEQYF. In DNA, the CDR3 is TGTGCCAGCAGCCAGGGACTAGCGGGAGGGAGCTCCTACGAGCAGTACTTC. The chain uses TRBV3-1 (or the pseudogene TRBV3-2) and TRBJ2-7, with TRBD2 matching over 16 bases. This CDR3 is built from 17 residues. J was trimmed by 0 bases and V by 3 bases; bases with no gene match: 2. Germline V gives CDR1 LGHDT, CDR2 YNNKEL (reference sequence).

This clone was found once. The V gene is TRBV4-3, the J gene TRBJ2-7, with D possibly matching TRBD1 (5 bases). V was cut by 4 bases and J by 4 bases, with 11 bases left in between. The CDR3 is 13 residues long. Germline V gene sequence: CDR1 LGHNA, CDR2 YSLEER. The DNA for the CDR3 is TGCGCCAGCAGCCGAAACAGGAATTACGAGCAGTACTTC. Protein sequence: CASSRNRNYEQYF.

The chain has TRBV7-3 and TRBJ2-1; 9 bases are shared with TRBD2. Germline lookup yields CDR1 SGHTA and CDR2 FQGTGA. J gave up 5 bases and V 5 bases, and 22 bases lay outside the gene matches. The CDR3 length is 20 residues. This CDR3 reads CASSPKGWRGASGIDNEQFF. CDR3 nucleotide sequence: TGTGCCAGCAGCCCCAAAGGGTGGAGGGGGGCTAGCGGGATTGACAATGAGCAGTTCTTC.

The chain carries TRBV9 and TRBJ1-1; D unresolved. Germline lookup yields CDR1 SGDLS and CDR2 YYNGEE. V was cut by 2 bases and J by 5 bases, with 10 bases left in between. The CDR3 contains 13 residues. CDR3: CASSVGRETEAFF. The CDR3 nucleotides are TGTGCCAGCAGCGTTGGGCGAGAAACTGAAGCTTTCTTT.